This T cell receptor (beta chain) was captured in a study of graft-versus-host responses after intestinal transplantation (dated by TCRdb to the early 2020s). Notes on the research overall: The transplants that recipients got were multivisceral, liver-intestinal, or isolated intestinal. Donor T cell macrochimerism was defined as a peak of at least 4% donor T cells among recipient peripheral blood mononuclear cells. After intestinal transplantation, graft-versus-host and host-versus-graft alloreactive T cell clones were followed in the graft, circulation and bone marrow using bulk TCR-beta CDR3 sequencing. The cohort enrolled 24 intestinal transplant recipients, one of whom was a retransplant, and 3 patients without pretransplant specimens were excluded. To identify alloreactive clones, pre-transplant mixed lymphocyte reaction products were sequenced and then compared with unstimulated pre-transplant donor and recipient T cells. Instead of going to the commercial service, samples from a few later patients were sequenced in-house on an Illumina MiSeq and processed with MiXCR. All recipients received anti-thymocyte globulin induction followed by maintenance tacrolimus and steroids for roughly three years. Overall study results and their limits: In patients with donor T cell macrochimerism, the allografts had high GvH to HvG T cell clonal ratios. GvH clones were found in recipient bone marrow, and some of the GvH clones appeared earlier in ileal mucosa or blood, which is consistent with an intestinal mucosal origin. The conclusions were limited by the relatively low number and heterogeneity of the intestinal transplant patients. Peak levels of circulating GvH clones were associated with declines in HvG clones early after transplant.

The sample's time point label, decoded: cells obtained before transplantation from donor or recipient. CD3+CD4+ and CD3+CD8+ populations were FACS-sorted from unstimulated pre-transplant donor and recipient cells taken from spleen or lymph nodes. Remarks on this clone: Its antigen is unknown. Per-base qualities were not stored, and no clone one base away is much larger.

To prepare the library, the immunoSEQ multiplex PCR assay was applied. For most patients, genomic DNA was isolated using the Qiagen DNeasy Blood and Tissue Kit and was shipped frozen to Adaptive Biotechnologies for TCR sequencing. High-throughput TCR-beta CDR3 sequencing of genomic DNA from most patients was performed by Adaptive Biotechnologies. Per the authors' processing: TCR sequencing data for some 17 patients were retrieved from Adaptive's ImmunoSEQ software; a few other patients were processed with MiXCR and VDJtools. CD4 versus CD8 sorting errors were corrected by removing sequences found in both subsets at a frequency ratio below 5:1. CDR3 nucleotide sequences shared by donor and recipient were removed because the origin of these sequences could not be assigned. To count as alloreactive, a clone needed at least 2-fold expansion over unstimulated cells and a minimum CFSE-low frequency of 0.002% (template counts) or 0.001% (read counts). A clone was considered mappable if detected in the sequenced pre-transplant spleen, lymph node, or MLR CFSE-low populations of the donor or recipient. The cumulative frequency of alloreactive clones was calculated as a percentage of all sequences, weighted by copy number. TCRdb mirrors the immuneACCESS table, restricted to in-frame sequences. Some clones are absent from its copies; in checked studies, under half trace to an unresolved V gene, and the reason for the others is unknown. V and J calls and clone size are given by that table; D and trimming were obtained from the DNA. This sample lists some 140,000 clones; around nine tenths were detected once. In total, the top ten clones hold 0.15% to 0.2% of the sample.

Its CDR3 holds 16 amino acids, cysteine through phenylalanine. Only CDR3 DNA is held: 48 bases, read in frame from base 1. The CDR1 and CDR2 encoded by the germline V gene are SGHTA and FQGNSA. Trimmed from V: 1 base; trimmed from J: 4 bases; junction bases lacking a gene match: 5. The material sequenced was unstimulated CD4+ T cells sorted from spleen or lymph node cells, taken before intestinal transplant. This clonotype was obtained from a human donor who received an intestinal transplant. The chain employs TRBV7-2 and TRBJ2-7, with 12 middle bases fitting TRBD2. The DNA reads TGTGCCAGCAGCTTAGATCTAGCGGGAGGGCGGTACGAGCAGTACTTC. This yields the protein CASSLDLAGGRYEQYF. Outside the CDR3, residues come from the reference TRBV7-2 and TRBJ2-7 proteins, so the full variable domain is: GAGVSQSPSNKVTEKGKDVELRCDPISGHTALYWYRQSLGQGLEFLIYFQGNSAPDKSGLPSDRFSAERTGGSVSTLTIQRTQQEDSAVYLCASSLDLAGGRYEQYFGPGTRLTVT.